Reported below is one TCR beta chain. There are 15 residues in the CDR3. Trimming cost V 6 bases and J 7 bases; bases outside gene matches: 10. TCRdb re-called the RT-PCR reads through MiXCR, storing one row per CDR3 protein. Here the sample spans approximately 200,000 distinct CDR3 sequences, roughly 13% being singletons. These data belong to a study of patients and donors after allogeneic stem cell transplantation. This sequence joins TRBV12-3 or TRBV12-4 and TRBJ1-5; 9 nucleotides line up with TRBD1. Sequenced input: blood, either unsorted or a sorted T cell fraction (not recorded which). The clonotype comes from a human donor who was either an allogeneic HSCT recipient or a stem cell or donor lymphocyte infusion donor (not recorded which). It is not recorded whose cells these are; they may come from a transplant donor. CDR3 region: CASSSGTGLGQPQHF. Written as DNA, the CDR3 is TGTGCCAGCAGCTCCGGGACAGGGTTGGGACAGCCCCAGCATTTT.